This entry features one T cell receptor beta chain sequence. A second PCR, run for roughly 7 to 11 cycles, used a sample-barcoded 5' primer plus a J-beta primer mix. TCRdb ran MiXCR on the 5' RACE reads and lists one entry per CDR3 protein. The sample consists of roughly 1.7 million distinct CDR3 sequences, about 31% of them appearing once. The data derive from a study of blood T cells in healthy people across ages. The germline V gene encodes CDR1 DFQATT and CDR2 SNEGSKA (reference sequence). V lost 5 bases, J lost 1 base, and 3 bases stayed unmatched. This CDR3 has 13 residues. The TCR comes from a woman aged 25 to 45 in good health. This sequence joins TRBV20-1 and TRBJ1-1, with 8 bases lining up with TRBD1. Material for sequencing was blood. The chain's CDR3 is CSADRGRNTEAFF. CDR3 bases: TGCAGTGCTGACAGGGGACGGAACACTGAAGCTTTCTTT.